This TCR beta chain was found in a study of human CD8 memory T cell subsets. Scientists made TCR beta libraries using UMI-labeled 5' RACE. TCRdb reanalyzed the 5' RACE reads, giving one entry per CDR3 protein sequence and no DNA. This table holds some 17,000 distinct CDR3 sequences. CDR1 SGDLS and CDR2 YYNGEE come from the germline V gene. The CDR3 consists of 18 residues. The chain links TRBV9 to TRBJ2-3; the D call from TCRdb, TRBD2, cannot be confirmed without DNA. Sequencing was performed on CD8+ stem-like memory T cells (TSCM and TCM) sorted from PBMCs. Documented subset: stem-like memory CD8 T cells (TSTEM), CCR7+ PD-1- TIGIT-. This TCR derives from a human donor in good health. The CDR3 is CASSPPSNLAGVKDTQYF.